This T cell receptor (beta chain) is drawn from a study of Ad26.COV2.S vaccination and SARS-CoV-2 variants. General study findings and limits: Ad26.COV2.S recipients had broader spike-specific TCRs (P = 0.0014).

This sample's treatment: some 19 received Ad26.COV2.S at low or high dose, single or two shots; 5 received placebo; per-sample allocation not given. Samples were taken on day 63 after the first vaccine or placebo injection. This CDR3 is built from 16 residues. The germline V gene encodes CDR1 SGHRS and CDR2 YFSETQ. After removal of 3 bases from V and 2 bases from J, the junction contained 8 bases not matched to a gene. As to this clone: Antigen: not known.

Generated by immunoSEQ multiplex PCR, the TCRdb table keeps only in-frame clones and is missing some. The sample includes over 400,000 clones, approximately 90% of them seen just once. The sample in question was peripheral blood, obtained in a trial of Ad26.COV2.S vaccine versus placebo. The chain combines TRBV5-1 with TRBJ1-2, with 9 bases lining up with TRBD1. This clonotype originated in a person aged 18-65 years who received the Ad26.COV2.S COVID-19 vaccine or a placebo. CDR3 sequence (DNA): TGCGCCAGCAGCTCGATGACCGGGACAGGGAACTATGGCTACACCTTC. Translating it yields CASSSMTGTGNYGYTF. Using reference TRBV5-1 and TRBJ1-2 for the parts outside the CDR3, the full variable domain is KAGVTQTPRYLIKTRGQQVTLSCSPISGHRSVSWYQQTPGQGLQFLFEYFSETQRNKGNFPGRFSGRQFSNSRSEMNVSTLELGDSALYLCASSSMTGTGNYGYTFGSGTRLTVV.